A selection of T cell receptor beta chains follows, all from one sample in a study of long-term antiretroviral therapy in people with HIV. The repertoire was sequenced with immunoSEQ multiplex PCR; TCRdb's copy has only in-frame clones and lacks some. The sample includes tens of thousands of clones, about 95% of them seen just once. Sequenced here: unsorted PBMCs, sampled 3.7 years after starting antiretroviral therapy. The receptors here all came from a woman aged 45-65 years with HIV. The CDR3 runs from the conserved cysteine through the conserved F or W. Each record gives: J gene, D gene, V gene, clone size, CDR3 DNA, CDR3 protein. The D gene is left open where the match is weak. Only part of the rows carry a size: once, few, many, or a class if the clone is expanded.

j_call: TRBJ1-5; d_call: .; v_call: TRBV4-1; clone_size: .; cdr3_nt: TGCGCCAGCAGCCAAGGGGGCAGCGCGGGCAATCAGCCCCAGCATTTT; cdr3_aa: CASSQGGSAGNQPQHF
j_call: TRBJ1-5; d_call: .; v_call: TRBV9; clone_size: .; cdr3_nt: TGTGCCAGCAGCGTAGATTCAGCCTTATCGCCCCAGCATTTT; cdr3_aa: CASSVDSALSPQHF
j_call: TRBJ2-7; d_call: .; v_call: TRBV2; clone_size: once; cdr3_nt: TGTGCCAGCACCCCTGACAGGATTCGGGACGAGCAGTACTTC; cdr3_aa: CASTPDRIRDEQYF
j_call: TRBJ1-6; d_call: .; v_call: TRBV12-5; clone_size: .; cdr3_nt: TGTGCTAGTGCCTCTGAACAGGGACAAAATTCACCCCTCCACTTT; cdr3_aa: CASASEQGQNSPLHF
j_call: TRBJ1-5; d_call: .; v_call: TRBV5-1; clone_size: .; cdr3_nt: TGCGCCAGCAGCCTGGACCCGGGGGGCAATCAGCCCCAGCATTTT; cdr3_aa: CASSLDPGGNQPQHF
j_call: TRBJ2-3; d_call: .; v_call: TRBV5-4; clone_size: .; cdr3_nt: TGTGCCAGCAGCTCGGTCCGGGCAGATACGCAGTATTTT; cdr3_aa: CASSSVRADTQYF
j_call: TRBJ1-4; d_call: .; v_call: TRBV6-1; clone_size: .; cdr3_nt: TGTGCCAGCAGTGAAGAGGGATCTAGAAAACTGTTTTTT; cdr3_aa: CASSEEGSRKLFF
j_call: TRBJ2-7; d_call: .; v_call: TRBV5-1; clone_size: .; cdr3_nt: TGCGCCAGCAGCTTGAACGGGGACGGCTACGAGCAGTACTTC; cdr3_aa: CASSLNGDGYEQYF
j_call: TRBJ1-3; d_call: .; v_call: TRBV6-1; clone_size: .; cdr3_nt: TGTGCCAGCACAGGCCCGTCTGGAAACACCATATATTTT; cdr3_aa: CASTGPSGNTIYF
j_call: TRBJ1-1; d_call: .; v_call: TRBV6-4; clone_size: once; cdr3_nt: TGTGCCAGCAGTGTTGCGGTGAACACTGAGGCTTTCTTT; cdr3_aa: CASSVAVNTEAFF
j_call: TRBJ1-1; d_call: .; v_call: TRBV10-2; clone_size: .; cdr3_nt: TGCGCCAGCACGGAGGGTAGGGGGACTGAAGCTTTCTTT; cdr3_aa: CASTEGRGTEAFF
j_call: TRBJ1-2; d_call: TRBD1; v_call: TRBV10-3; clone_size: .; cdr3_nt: TGTGCCATCCATATACAGGGGCAATATGGCTACACCTTC; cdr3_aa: CAIHIQGQYGYTF